One sample yielded the 16 T cell receptor beta chains listed below, sequenced in a study of graft-versus-host responses after intestinal transplantation. The protocol was immunoSEQ multiplex PCR, while the TCRdb copy is restricted to in-frame clones and leaves out a portion. The data contain about 130,000 clones, around 90% of them seen just once; the ten biggest clones take up roughly 0.15%. No antigen has been identified for these receptors. The specimen was unstimulated CD4+ T cells sorted from spleen or lymph node cells, collected before intestinal transplant. The receptors originated from a human donor who received an intestinal transplant.

This clone was observed a handful of times. V gene TRBV18 combines with J gene TRBJ2-3; D not certain. The germline gives CDR1 KGHSH, CDR2 LQKENI. The CDR3 is 15 amino acids. The ends were cut back, 0 bases at V and 14 bases at J, with 21 bases in the middle. Here the CDR3 DNA reads TGTGCCAGCTCACCACCCTCGTGGCCCCTAGATGGGCGGTATTTT. It yields the protein CASSPPSWPLDGRYF.

The rearrangement uses TRBV5-1 and TRBJ2-7; a weak D match, TRBD2 (6 bases). CDR3 length: 14 amino acids. Trimming stripped 7 bases from V and 1 base from J, with 15 bases between. Germline values: CDR1 SGHRS, CDR2 YFSETQ. CDR3 loop: CASRIQGGSYEQYF. The CDR3, as DNA: TGCGCCAGCCGCATCCAGGGAGGATCCTACGAGCAGTACTTC. The variable domain in full, with the rest retrieved from reference TRBV5-1 and TRBJ2-7, is KAGVTQTPRYLIKTRGQQVTLSCSPISGHRSVSWYQQTPGQGLQFLFEYFSETQRNKGNFPGRFSGRQFSNSRSEMNVSTLELGDSALYLCASRIQGGSYEQYFGPGTRLTVT.

The J gene is TRBJ1-3, the V gene TRBV5-1; 10 nucleotides match TRBD1. The CDR3 runs 18 residues. Germline trimming cut 1 base from V and 0 bases from J; bases unmatched to any gene: 7. CDR1 and CDR2 from the germline V gene are SGHRS and YFSETQ. CDR3 protein: CASSLTPGQGFSGNTIYF. The CDR3 nucleotides are TGCGCCAGCAGCTTGACGCCGGGACAGGGGTTCTCTGGAAACACCATATATTTT.

V gene TRBV5-1 combines with J gene TRBJ2-5; 10 bases match TRBD2. CDR3 size: 18 residues. Trimming took 1 base from V and 0 from J; bases not matched to a gene: 9. Germline CDR1 is SGHRS and CDR2 is YFSETQ. Written as DNA, the CDR3 is TGCGCCAGCAGCTTGCCTAGCGGGGGCCGCCTGTACCAAGAGACCCAGTACTTC. This codes for CASSLPSGGRLYQETQYF.

The chain couples TRBV7-8 to TRBJ1-4; 8 bases fit TRBD1. V lost 3 bases to trimming and J lost 8 bases; unmatched junction nucleotides: 5. This CDR3 spans 14 amino acids. Germline CDR1 reads SGHVS; CDR2 reads FQNEAQ. CDR3 bases: TGTGCCAGCAGCTTTGACAGGGGAGGCGAAAAACTGTTTTTT. Residues: CASSFDRGGEKLFF. Using reference TRBV7-8 and TRBJ1-4 for the parts outside the CDR3, the full variable domain is GAGVSQSPRYKVAKRGQDVALRCDPISGHVSLFWYQQALGQGPEFLTYFQNEAQLDKSGLPSDRFFAERPEGSVSTLKIQRTQQEDSAVYLCASSFDRGGEKLFFGSGTQLSVL.

This clone has only one observation. This chain links TRBV5-1 with TRBJ1-3; 8 bases match TRBD1. Germline V gene sequence: CDR1 SGHRS, CDR2 YFSETQ. V lost 0 bases to trimming and J lost 0 bases; unmatched junction nucleotides: 2. This CDR3 region has 16 residues. The CDR3 is CASSLGQGFSGNTIYF. For the CDR3, the DNA is TGCGCCAGCAGCTTGGGACAGGGGTTCTCTGGAAACACCATATATTTT.

The CDR3 bases are TGCGCCAGCAGCCAAGTGCCGGATAGTTATCAGCCCCAGCATTTT. Translation: CASSQVPDSYQPQHF. This chain links TRBV4-1 with TRBJ1-5; D unresolved. This CDR3 spans 15 amino acids. Trimming took off 1 base at V and 5 bases at J, with 12 bases between the two ends. Germline values: CDR1 MGHRA, CDR2 YSYEKL.

The chain uses TRBV27 and TRBJ2-7; weak D call: TRBD1 (6 bases). The CDR3 runs 14 residues. The V end was cut by 3 bases, the J end by 1 base, with 10 bases between. Germline-derived CDR1 and CDR2 are MNHEY and SMNVEV (reference sequence). The CDR3 DNA sequence: TGTGCCAGCAGTTTCAACAGGGCGTCCTACGAGCAGTACTTC. It specifies CASSFNRASYEQYF.

The V call is TRBV6-1, the J call TRBJ2-7; no reliable D call. Trimming shortened V by 3 bases and J by 6 bases, and 18 bases separated the two germline ends. The CDR3 is 15 amino acids. Germline lookup yields CDR1 MNHNS and CDR2 SASEGT. The CDR3 DNA reads as TGTGCCAGCAGTGATACGGTACCCGGAGTGCGCGAGCAGTACTTC. It encodes CASSDTVPGVREQYF.

DNA for the CDR3: TGTGCCAGCAGCTTGGATCCCGGGGAGCTGTTTTTT. Amino acids: CASSLDPGELFF. V is TRBV5-4 and J is TRBJ2-2; the D is unclear. This CDR3 contains 12 residues. Trimming took 0 bases from V and 6 from J, leaving 3 bases between them. Germline V CDR1 and CDR2: SGHNT, YYREEE (reference sequence).

V and J are TRBV6-5 and TRBJ2-2; a weak D match, TRBD2 (5 bases). In germline, CDR1 is MNHEY, CDR2 SVGAGI. The CDR3 spans 12 residues. V lost 5 bases and J 6 bases, leaving 7 bases between the germline ends. CDR3: CASSDYPGELFF. DNA of the CDR3: TGTGCCAGCAGTGACTACCCCGGGGAGCTGTTTTTT.

The CDR3 region has the DNA TGCAGCGTTGTGTGGGGGGTGGGTTACAATGAGCAGTTCTTC. Translating it yields CSVVWGVGYNEQFF. The chain employs TRBV29-1 and TRBJ2-1; weak D call: TRBD2 (6 bases). CDR3 length: 14 amino acids. Germline CDR1 and CDR2: SQVTM and ANQGSEA. With 4 bases removed from V and 4 bases from J, the gap between germline ends came to 14 bases.

The chain recombines TRBV2 with TRBJ2-3; D gene uncertain. Germline loops: CDR1 SNHLY, CDR2 FYNNEI. The CDR3 extends over 13 amino acids. Trimming took off 6 bases at V and 1 base at J, with 8 bases between the two ends. The CDR3 DNA reads TGTGCCAGCAGGCGTCGGGGCACAGATACGCAGTATTTT. This codes for CASRRRGTDTQYF.

The V and J genes are TRBV7-9 and TRBJ2-5; no firm D call. Between the trimmed V and J ends, which lost 4 bases and 1 base, there was a span of 7 bases. Germline CDR1 SEHNR, CDR2 FQNEAQ (reference sequence). The CDR3 runs 13 residues. As DNA, the CDR3 is TGTGCCAGCAGCTGGGGTCTCCAAGAGACCCAGTACTTC. Translating gives CASSWGLQETQYF.

In its sample, this clone was seen once. This chain joins TRBV5-1 and TRBJ2-5, with TRBD2 identical over 8 bases. Per germline, CDR1 SGHRS and CDR2 YFSETQ. This CDR3 has 13 amino acids. The junction had 5 bases not matched to a gene; V was cut back by 5 bases and J by 5 bases. The CDR3 sequence is CASRNPGGETQYF. The CDR3 coding sequence is TGCGCCAGCAGAAACCCGGGGGGGGAGACCCAGTACTTC.

The chain joins TRBV2 to TRBJ1-4; D ambiguous. Trimming removed 3 bases from V and 5 bases from J, with 10 bases in between. CDR1 and CDR2 (germline): SNHLY, FYNNEI. There are 14 residues in the CDR3. This CDR3 is CASSEWVLNEKLFF. The CDR3 DNA sequence: TGTGCCAGCAGTGAGTGGGTACTGAATGAAAAACTGTTTTTT.